This T cell receptor (beta chain) came from a study of blood T cells in healthy people across ages. Study-wide results and caveats: Diversity was estimated from one million T cells, and these estimates were considered underestimates. A strong correlation was seen between TCR beta diversity and naive T cell percentage.

Concerning this clonotype: The antigen is undetermined.

Donors ranged from roughly 6 to 100 years old and were healthy Caucasians in Russia. Every donor contributed about 10 milliliters of peripheral blood by blood draw. A second PCR of roughly 7 to 11 cycles used a sample-barcoded 5' primer and a J-beta primer mix. TCRdb redid the calling of the 5' RACE reads with MiXCR, one entry per CDR3 protein. The table records some 710,000 distinct CDR3 sequences, 22% of them present only once. The CDR3 spans 14 residues. In germline, CDR1 is SGHVS, CDR2 FNYEAQ. V was cut by 4 bases and J by 2 bases, with 9 bases left in between. This clonotype was obtained from a man in his 70s in good health. The J gene is TRBJ2-1, the V gene TRBV7-6; no firm D call. Material: blood. CDR3 amino acids: CASSSIRAYNEQFF. CDR3 DNA: TGTGCCAGCAGCTCCATCCGAGCCTACAATGAGCAGTTCTTC. Supplemented by reference TRBV7-6 and TRBJ2-1, the full variable domain reads GAGVSQSPRYKVTKRGQDVALRCDPISGHVSLYWYRQALGQGPEFLTYFNYEAQQDKSGLPNDRFSAERPEGSISTLTIQRTEQRDSAMYRCASSSIRAYNEQFFGPGTRLTVL.